This TCR beta chain emerged from a study of shared clonotypes between healthy human individuals (TCRdb year 2020). Concerning the study at large: A couple of women and three men aged 18 to 49 years were included in the cohort. For each donor, three plates each were used for CD4 naive and CD4 memory, two plates were used for CD8 naive, and one plate was used for CD8 memory. Between about 0.94 and 8.9 billion PBMCs per donor were obtained by leukapheresis. To estimate repertoire size and how much clonotypes are shared between individuals, the study performed deep sequencing of blood TCR repertoires from about five healthy adults. To increase sequencing depth and limit assay-specific biases, different laboratories used diverse techniques to prepare libraries and sequence TCR repertoires. Overall study results and their limits: Sampling was limited to blood, and TCR repertoires in tissue likely differ from TCR repertoires in blood. Compared with non-shared clonotypes, the clonotypes found in all four sorted-subset donors had higher generation probabilities. Because the study included only a small number of donors, the genetic and exposure-history diversity represented was limited. Even with the large sequencing depth, rarefaction of the sorted-subset datasets indicated that sequencing was incomplete. Larger estimated clonotype richness was generally found for naive subsets than for memory subsets. When several donors were compared, the shared fraction of clonotypes was 5% to 6.5% for naive CD4, approximately 3.3% for naive CD8, more than 2% for memory CD4, and 0.35% to 0.4% for memory CD8. Based on pairwise subsampling, the degree of clonotype sharing among donors was expected to be affected by sequencing depth.

For the CD8 naive samples, CD45RO-negative cells were positively selected for CCR7, yielding a CD45RA+CCR7+ population from which TemRA cells were excluded. The donors were healthy, HIV-negative adults who had no recently reported acute infections or vaccinations. Every donor was a Caucasian adult living in Nashville, Tennessee, USA. After blood collection by leukapheresis, PBMCs were isolated using Ficoll-Histopaque density gradient centrifugation and then cryopreserved in the vapor phase of liquid nitrogen. Purity and quantity of every magnetically sorted T cell population were checked by analytical flow cytometry. Genomic DNA was isolated from every sorted fraction and measured by UV absorbance on a Nanodrop 2000c. Using the deep immunoSEQ assay, multiplex PCR amplified TCR CDR3 regions from genomic DNA. Genomic DNA extracted from each cell subset was distributed evenly over all wells of several immunoSEQ 96-well plates, and each plate served as one replicate. For sorted subsets, around 200 ng genomic DNA, equal to 30,000 or so T cell genomes, was loaded into each replicate PCR. Purified libraries were measured with a Qubit 3.0 fluorometer, size-checked on a Bioanalyzer 2100, and measured again with the KAPA Library Quantification kit. Every immunoSEQ 96-well plate was sequenced on a dedicated single-read 150-cycle Illumina NextSeq 550 flow cell. For the original study's pipeline: Because the immunoSEQ output included only junctional sequences and no quality scores, the filtering could not be the same as the filtering used for full-length reads. To assign V/J genes and CDR3, sequences were annotated using PyIR, a Python wrapper for IgBLAST v1.9, with IMGT germline references. Reads with weak V/J assignments (E-value above 1e-6), missing CDR3, stop codons, out-of-frame junctions, or ambiguous translated residues were removed. A V3J clonotype was defined by an identical inferred V gene, J gene, and CDR3 amino acid sequence. The percentage overlap between two repertoires was calculated by dividing the number of shared unique clonotypes by the size of the smaller repertoire. Three approaches were used to assess repertoire richness: RTK rarefaction, the Chao1 estimator, and Recon v2.1 estimates of unobserved clonotypes. Generation probabilities for all TCRbeta clonotypes obtained by the gDNA method from four donors were computed using OLGA. Held by TCRdb, this immuneACCESS table contains in-frame sequences only and omits some clones. Under half of the omission traces to an unresolved V gene where checked; the cause of the rest is unknown. D and trimming come from the DNA, and the V and J calls and clone size come from that table. In this sample the table shows millions of clones, 90% to 95% of which occur a single time. The ten most abundant clones make up 1.5% to 2% of the sample.

On this clone itself: The target of this receptor is not known. There are no base qualities to consult, and no much larger clone falls within one base.

V trim: 0 bases; J trim: 3 bases; unmatched bases: 4. The CDR3 runs 16 residues from the cysteine to the phenylalanine. The DNA shown is the 48-base CDR3, in frame from base 1. The germline V gene (reference sequence) provides CDR1 SEHNR and CDR2 FQNEAQ. The sample taken for sequencing was naive CD8+ T cells from PBMCs. This specimen's cell subset or site label, per the study, means: CD45RA+CCR7+. The sequence was collected from a man younger than 30 in good health. Some clones in this sample may be carry-over from other donors' samples. The chain is assembled from TRBV7-9 and TRBJ2-3; 9 bases in between match TRBD2. For the CDR3, the sequence is CASSLAPSGTTDTQYF. The DNA sequence follows: TGTGCCAGCAGCTTAGCCCCTAGCGGGACGACAGATACGCAGTATTTT.